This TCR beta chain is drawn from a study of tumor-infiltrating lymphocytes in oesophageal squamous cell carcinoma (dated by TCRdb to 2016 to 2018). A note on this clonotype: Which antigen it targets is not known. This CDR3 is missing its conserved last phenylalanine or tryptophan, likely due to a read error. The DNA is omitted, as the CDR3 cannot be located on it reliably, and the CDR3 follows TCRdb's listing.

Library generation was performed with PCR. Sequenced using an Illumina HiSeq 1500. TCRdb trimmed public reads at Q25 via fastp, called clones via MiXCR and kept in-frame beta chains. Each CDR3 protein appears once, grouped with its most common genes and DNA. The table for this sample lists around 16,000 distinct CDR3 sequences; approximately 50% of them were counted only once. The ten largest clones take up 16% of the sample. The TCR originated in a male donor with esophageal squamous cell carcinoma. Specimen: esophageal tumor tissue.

The CDR3 amino acid sequence is: CASSSGTGMNSPLHFGN. The chain is encoded by TRBV27 joined to TRBJ2-7; whether TRBD1, the table's D call, matches the DNA was not checked. The CDR3 totals 17 residues, both ends included. The germline V gene encodes CDR1 MNHEY and CDR2 SMNVEV (reference sequence).